This T cell receptor beta chain was recovered during a study of blood T cell repertoires in COVID-19. Study-level information: T cells, B-cell-depleted T cells, or PBMCs provided the cDNA or gDNA that served as material.

Participant-reported clinical history was the basis for cohort assignment. Original processing notes: Researchers report that nucleated cell counts were estimated from reference gene primer amplification. TCRdb keeps only in-frame clones here, not all; method: immunoSEQ multiplex PCR. V and J calls and clone size follow that table, whereas D and trimming were derived from the DNA. The data contain approximately 82,000 clones, roughly 90% of them singletons. Looked up from germline, CDR1 is SGHDN and CDR2 is FVKESK. Deletions cut 4 bases from V and 4 bases from J, with 10 bases between. This CDR3 region has 14 residues.

The rearrangement joins TRBV14 to TRBJ2-2; no definite D call. Sequencing was carried out using PBMCs or T cells enriched from blood (not recorded which). The receptor was derived from a woman in her 50s with acute COVID-19. CDR3 bases: TGTGCCAGCAGCCCGTTTGGCCCCACCGGGGAGCTGTTTTTT. Protein: CASSPFGPTGELFF.